The sample holds many counts of the clone carrying this T cell receptor (beta chain). This record comes from a study of T cells in Graves' hyperthyroidism and ophthalmopathy. RNA transcripts provided the source from which TCR beta CDR3 regions were amplified. A set of HTBI primers served as the primers for a first-round RT-PCR of the TCR CDR3. Using its own MiXCR run on the multiplex PCR reads, TCRdb lists one record per CDR3 protein. The sample lists about 410,000 distinct CDR3 sequences, 14% to 15% occurring once. Germline loops: CDR1 MNHNS, CDR2 SASEGT. This CDR3 has 17 residues. V shed 3 bases, J shed 0 bases, and the junction held 8 bases outside the gene matches. Patients were excluded because of uncontrolled infection, other autoimmune disease, pregnancy or lactation.

This receptor was identified in a man aged 18 to 30 with Graves' ophthalmopathy. V is TRBV6-1 and J is TRBJ2-1, with TRBD2 matching 7 bases. Sequencing input: blood. The CDR3, as DNA: TGTGCCAGCAGTGAGTGGGGCGGGGGATTCTCCTACAATGAGCAGTTCTTC. This sequence encodes CASSEWGGGFSYNEQFF.